These 5 T cell receptor beta chains were all obtained from the same sample, sequenced in a study of blood T cell repertoires in COVID-19 (dated by TCRdb to the early 2020s). The library relied on the immunoSEQ multiplex PCR assay. Held by TCRdb, this immuneACCESS table contains in-frame sequences only and omits some clones. Under half of the omission traces to an unresolved V gene where checked; the cause of the rest is unknown. The sample table lists some 200,000 clones, under 90% of them with a count of one. The leading ten clones occupy roughly a tenth of the sample. Material: peripheral blood. The origin of the receptors is a woman older than 75 with COVID-19, enrolled during active disease.

The V and J genes are TRBV5-1 and TRBJ1-4; TRBD1 agrees at 9 bases. This CDR3 has 16 amino acids. Germline-derived CDR1 and CDR2 are SGHRS and YFSETQ. The J segment lost 5 bases and the V segment lost 5 bases, leaving 10 bases of the junction unmatched. The CDR3 coding sequence is TGCGCCAGCAGGACAGGACAGGGGAGCTGGAATGAAAAACTGTTTTTT. Translating it yields CASRTGQGSWNEKLFF.

The chain employs TRBV28 and TRBJ1-5, with 7 bases matching TRBD1. The CDR3 is 13 amino acids. Losses at the gene ends were 7 bases for V and 4 bases for J; bases not matched to a gene: 4. Germline V gene data show CDR1 as MDHEN and CDR2 as SYDVKM. CDR3 region: CASIRGPNQPQHF. In nucleotides, the CDR3 is TGTGCCAGCATTAGGGGGCCGAATCAGCCCCAGCATTTT.

This chain links TRBV29-1 with TRBJ2-3, with 8 bases matching TRBD1. The trim removed 6 bases at V and 1 base at J, leaving 6 bases unmatched. The germline V gene has CDR1 SQVTM and CDR2 ANQGSEA. The CDR3 runs 14 residues. The CDR3 bases are TGCAGCGTCCTTCCACAGGGGGGCACAGATACGCAGTATTTT. It codes for CSVLPQGGTDTQYF.

The chain joins TRBV27 to TRBJ2-2, with D tentatively TRBD2 (5 bases). This CDR3 has 16 residues. Looked up from germline, CDR1 is MNHEY and CDR2 is SMNVEV (reference sequence). V lost 0 bases, J lost 1 base, and 9 bases lay in between. The CDR3 spells CASSLSSGLNTGELFF. As DNA, the CDR3 is TGTGCCAGCAGTTTATCGAGCGGATTGAACACCGGGGAGCTGTTTTTT.

The rearrangement links TRBV28 to TRBJ1-4; 8 positions agree with TRBD1. V lost 5 bases and J lost 5; bases outside the gene matches: 7. CDR1 MDHEN and CDR2 SYDVKM come from the germline V gene. The CDR3 consists of 15 residues. The CDR3 region is CASSPQTGENEKLFF. DNA of the CDR3: TGTGCCAGCAGTCCCCAGACAGGGGAAAATGAAAAACTGTTTTTT.